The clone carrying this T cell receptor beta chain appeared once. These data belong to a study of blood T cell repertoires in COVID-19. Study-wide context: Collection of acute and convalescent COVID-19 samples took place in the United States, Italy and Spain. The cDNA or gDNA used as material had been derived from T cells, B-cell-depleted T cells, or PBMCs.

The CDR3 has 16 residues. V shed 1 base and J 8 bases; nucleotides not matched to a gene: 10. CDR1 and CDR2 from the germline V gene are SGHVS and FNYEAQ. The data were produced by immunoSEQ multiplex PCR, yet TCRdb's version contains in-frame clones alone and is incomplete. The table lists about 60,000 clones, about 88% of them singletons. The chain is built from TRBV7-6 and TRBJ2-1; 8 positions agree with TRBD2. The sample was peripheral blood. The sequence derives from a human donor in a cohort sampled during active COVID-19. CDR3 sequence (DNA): TGTGCCAGCAGCTTAGTACCCGGGACTAGTCGAGATGAGCAGTTCTTC. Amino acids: CASSLVPGTSRDEQFF. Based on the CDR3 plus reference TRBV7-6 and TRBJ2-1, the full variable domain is GAGVSQSPRYKVTKRGQDVALRCDPISGHVSLYWYRQALGQGPEFLTYFNYEAQQDKSGLPNDRFSAERPEGSISTLTIQRTEQRDSAMYRCASSLVPGTSRDEQFFGPGTRLTVL.